One sample yielded the 30 T cell receptor beta chains listed below, sequenced in a study of cytomegalovirus exposure and HLA in healthy donors. With 60 Vbeta and 13 Jbeta primers, the PCR was carried out. TCRdb keeps only in-frame clones here, not all; method: immunoSEQ multiplex PCR. This repertoire includes tens of thousands of clones. Sequencing used PBMCs. The receptors stem from a woman aged 60 to 75 in good health and CMV-seronegative.

The CDR3 loop is CASSLRASTHNEQFF. The CDR3 DNA reads as TGTGCCAGCAGCTTACGGGCTAGCACCCACAATGAGCAGTTCTTC. This chain connects TRBV7-3 to TRBJ2-1, with a weak D call TRBD2 (5 bases). The V end was cut by 2 bases, the J end by 5 bases, with 13 bases between. The CDR3 has 15 residues. Germline loops: CDR1 SGHTA, CDR2 FQGTGA.

The J gene is TRBJ2-6, the V gene TRBV7-9; D perhaps matches TRBD1 (6 bases). The V gene's germline CDR1 is SEHNR and CDR2 FQNEAQ (reference sequence). The CDR3 sequence is 18 residues long. V shed 2 bases and J shed 0 bases, with 14 bases lying between them. This CDR3 reads CASSLMDRGFSGANVLTF. DNA of the CDR3: TGTGCCAGCAGCTTAATGGACAGAGGGTTCTCTGGGGCCAACGTCCTGACTTTC.

V usage is TRBV9 and J usage is TRBJ1-5; 7 bases fit TRBD1. This CDR3 is 14 amino acids long. Germline lookup yields CDR1 SGDLS and CDR2 YYNGEE. Trimming at V came to 5 bases and at J to 5 bases, leaving 7 bases not matched to a gene. The CDR3 spells CASSPDREDQPQHF. DNA of the CDR3: TGTGCCAGCAGTCCTGACAGGGAGGATCAGCCCCAGCATTTT. The whole variable domain, filled in from reference TRBV9 and TRBJ1-5, reads DSGVTQTPKHLITATGQRVTLRCSPRSGDLSVYWYQQSLDQGLQFLIQYYNGEERAKGNILERFSAQQFPDLHSELNLSSLELGDSALYFCASSPDREDQPQHFGDGTRLSIL.

The genes are TRBV25-1 and TRBJ1-4; 10 nucleotides align to TRBD1. Losses at the gene ends were 3 bases for V and 6 bases for J; bases not matched to a gene: 4. The CDR3 extends over 15 amino acids. Germline CDR1 is MGHDK and CDR2 is SYGVNS. The CDR3 DNA is TGTGCCAGCAGTGATAACGACAGGGGGCATGAAAAACTGTTTTTT. Its translation is CASSDNDRGHEKLFF.

The chain joins TRBV19 to TRBJ2-3; the D gene is possibly TRBD2 (5 bases). The germline V gene encodes CDR1 LNHDA and CDR2 SQIVND (reference sequence). This CDR3 is built from 18 residues. Trimming pared 3 bases from V and 6 bases from J, leaving 25 bases between. The CDR3 loop is CASSIRFSASSPGDTQYF. The DNA of the CDR3 is TGTGCCAGTAGTATTCGGTTTTCTGCTAGCTCCCCGGGGGATACGCAGTATTTT.

The rearrangement links TRBV6-1 to TRBJ1-5; D possibly corresponds to TRBD1 (6 bases). Germline loops: CDR1 MNHNS, CDR2 SASEGT. The CDR3 runs 15 residues. Trimming took 0 bases from V and 4 from J, leaving 10 bases between them. The CDR3 spells CASSEAAGTNQPQHF. For the CDR3, the DNA is TGTGCCAGCAGTGAAGCGGCCGGGACAAATCAGCCCCAGCATTTT.

This sequence joins TRBV7-8 and TRBJ2-5; TRBD2 agrees at 8 bases. Germline CDR1 and CDR2: SGHVS and FQNEAQ. J lost 3 bases, V lost 4 bases, and 22 bases had no gene match. The CDR3 sequence is 20 residues long. CDR3 DNA sequence: TGTGCCAGCAGCTCCTCTTTGGGACTAGTGTACTCCGCGAACAAAGAGACCCAGTACTTC. As protein: CASSSSLGLVYSANKETQYF.

The chain is built from TRBV6-5 and TRBJ2-5; 7 nucleotides agree with TRBD2. The CDR3 is 14 residues long. V dropped 5 bases and J dropped 0; count of bases not matched to a gene: 3. CDR1 is MNHEY, CDR2 SVGAGI, per germline. The CDR3 DNA reads as TGTGCCAGCAGTACCGGGACTAACCAAGAGACCCAGTACTTC. Amino acids: CASSTGTNQETQYF.

The genes are TRBV7-8 and TRBJ2-4; 10 nucleotides match TRBD1. This CDR3 is built from 16 residues. Germline V gives CDR1 SGHVS, CDR2 FQNEAQ. With V trimmed by 0 bases and J by 7 bases, 6 bases remained unmatched. The CDR3 DNA reads TGTGCCAGCAGCTTAGCCGGAGGACAGGGGGGGAACATTCAGTACTTC. It encodes CASSLAGGQGGNIQYF.

The J gene is TRBJ2-7, the V gene TRBV27, with D maybe TRBD2 (6 bases). Germline lookup yields CDR1 MNHEY and CDR2 SMNVEV (reference sequence). V shed 5 bases and J shed 3 bases, with 14 bases lying between them. The CDR3 has 14 residues. This CDR3 is CASSRSGGIYEQYF. In DNA, the CDR3 is TGTGCCAGCAGTCGTAGCGGAGGGATCTACGAGCAGTACTTC.

The chain links TRBV5-6 to TRBJ1-4; D perhaps matches TRBD1 (5 bases). This CDR3 region has 15 residues. Deletions cut 4 bases from V and 4 bases from J, with 14 bases between. Germline values: CDR1 SGHDT, CDR2 YYEEEE. CDR3 in amino acids: CASSIRQSYNEKLFF. Here the CDR3 DNA reads TGTGCCAGCAGCATTCGACAGAGCTATAATGAAAAACTGTTTTTT.

V is TRBV29-1 and J is TRBJ2-3; TRBD2 might be the D (6 bases). This CDR3 is 14 amino acids long. Deletions cut 7 bases from V and 2 bases from J, with 16 bases between. Germline CDR1 SQVTM, CDR2 ANQGSEA. The CDR3, as DNA: TGCAGCGCGCGCCCCGGGACTTTCACAGATACGCAGTATTTT. It translates to CSARPGTFTDTQYF.

The CDR3 here is CASSLMSGGNGNTIYF. CDR3 nucleotide sequence: TGTGCCAGCAGCTTAATGTCAGGGGGCAATGGAAACACCATATATTTT. The genes are TRBV7-2 and TRBJ1-3, with TRBD1 identical over 8 bases. The junction had 6 bases not matched to a gene; V was cut back by 2 bases and J by 3 bases. This CDR3 comprises 16 residues. The germline gives CDR1 SGHTA, CDR2 FQGNSA.

The chain uses TRBV11-2 and TRBJ1-4; maybe TRBD1 (5 bases). Between the trimmed V and J ends, which lost 5 bases and 5 bases, there was a span of 15 bases. Germline V lookup: CDR1 SGHAT, CDR2 FQNNGV. The CDR3 sequence is 15 residues long. DNA for the CDR3: TGTGCCAGCAGCCCTCCGGCGGGGGGAAATGAAAAACTGTTTTTT. Translated: CASSPPAGGNEKLFF.

The chain recombines TRBV7-6 with TRBJ2-7; 9 nucleotides match TRBD2. J lost 1 base, V lost 5 bases, and 6 bases had no gene match. Germline CDR1 is SGHVS and CDR2 is FNYEAQ. This CDR3 contains 15 residues. The CDR3: CASSRTTSGSYEQYF. CDR3 sequence (DNA): TGTGCCAGCAGCCGGACTACTAGCGGGTCCTACGAGCAGTACTTC.

The CDR3 protein is CASSGWVEAFF. In DNA, the CDR3 is TGTGCCAGTAGCGGGTGGGTTGAAGCTTTCTTT. The genes are TRBV19 and TRBJ1-1; D is undetermined. V was cut by 6 bases and J by 7 bases, with 9 bases left in between. This CDR3 has 11 residues. Germline V gene lookup returns CDR1 LNHDA and CDR2 SQIVND (reference sequence).

The V call is TRBV19, the J call TRBJ2-1; 7 positions agree with TRBD1. With V trimmed by 6 bases and J by 0 bases, 2 bases remained unmatched. The CDR3 has 14 residues. Germline CDR1 and CDR2: LNHDA and SQIVND (reference sequence). The CDR3 nucleotides read TGTGCCAGTAGCTGGGACAGCTCCTACAATGAGCAGTTCTTC. It is translated as CASSWDSSYNEQFF.

DNA for the CDR3: TGTGCCATCAGTGCACAGGGACAAGAGACCCAGTACTTC. Translating it yields CAISAQGQETQYF. The chain couples TRBV10-3 to TRBJ2-5; D perhaps matches TRBD1 (6 bases). The germline gives CDR1 ENHRY, CDR2 SYGVKD. CDR3 length: 13 amino acids. The V end lost 4 bases, the J end lost 2 bases, and 8 bases lay between the germline ends.

This rearrangement joins TRBV6-4 to TRBJ2-5; possible D gene TRBD2, 6 bases. Germline-derived CDR1 and CDR2 are MRHNA and SNTAGT. The germline V and J ends were trimmed by 2 bases and 0 bases, with 16 bases remaining between them. There are 17 residues in the CDR3. The CDR3 DNA follows: TGTGCCAGCAGTGACAAACTCCGGAGGGTGTACCAAGAGACCCAGTACTTC. Encoded protein: CASSDKLRRVYQETQYF.

The chain links TRBV7-2 to TRBJ2-5, with TRBD2 identical over 7 bases. Looked up from germline, CDR1 is SGHTA and CDR2 is FQGNSA. V trimming: 5 bases; J trimming: 1 base; junction bases outside the gene matches: 7. The CDR3 is made up of 15 amino acids. The DNA of the CDR3 is TGTGCCAGCAGCCGGGGAGGGGTCATCCAAGAGACCCAGTACTTC. It encodes CASSRGGVIQETQYF.

The chain employs TRBV5-5 and TRBJ1-2; 10 bases line up with TRBD1. CDR3 length equals 16 residues. Trimming cost V 0 bases and J 2 bases; bases outside gene matches: 4. CDR1 is SGHKS, CDR2 YYEKEE, per germline (reference sequence). The chain's CDR3 is CASSLGGQGHNYGYTF. CDR3 coding DNA: TGTGCCAGCAGCTTGGGGGGACAGGGGCACAACTATGGCTACACCTTC.

Concerning this clone itself: Other DNA sequences in the same sample also yield this CDR3. The chain uses TRBV2 and TRBJ1-5; D might be TRBD1 (6 bases). Germline V gene sequence: CDR1 SNHLY, CDR2 FYNNEI. V was cut by 5 bases and J by 3 bases, with 8 bases left in between. This CDR3 has 13 amino acids. Written as DNA, the CDR3 is TGTGCCAGCAGTAGACAGGTCAATCAGCCCCAGCATTTT. Translating it yields CASSRQVNQPQHF.

This chain connects TRBV28 to TRBJ1-1, with D hard to call. Germline V lookup: CDR1 MDHEN, CDR2 SYDVKM. The CDR3 is made up of 15 amino acids. Trimming cost V 6 bases and J 0 bases, with 14 bases left between them. The CDR3 sequence is CASRPPTRMNTEAFF. In DNA form, the CDR3 reads TGTGCCAGCAGGCCTCCGACAAGAATGAACACTGAAGCTTTCTTT.

The V call is TRBV5-1, the J call TRBJ2-3; 11 nucleotides align to TRBD2. J lost 3 bases, V lost 3 bases, and 12 bases had no gene match. The CDR3 is 18 residues long. Per the germline V gene, CDR1 is SGHRS and CDR2 is YFSETQ. The chain's CDR3 is CASSSRVGSGRATDTQYF. The CDR3 bases are TGCGCCAGCAGCTCGCGTGTAGGTAGCGGGAGGGCAACAGATACGCAGTATTTT.

This chain links TRBV28 with TRBJ1-2; D possibly corresponds to TRBD1 (6 bases). CDR1 is MDHEN, CDR2 SYDVKM, per germline. The CDR3 runs to 14 residues. The germline V and J ends were trimmed by 6 bases and 1 base, with 12 bases remaining between them. The CDR3 loop reads CASSSGTNNYGYTF. CDR3 sequence (DNA): TGTGCCAGCAGCTCCGGGACAAATAACTATGGCTACACCTTC.

This chain connects TRBV5-1 to TRBJ2-5; tentative D call: TRBD1 (6 bases). The better agreement between TRBJ2-7 and the DNA end casts doubt on the J call. Looked up from germline, CDR1 is SGHRS and CDR2 is YFSETQ. This CDR3 is built from 13 residues. Here the CDR3 DNA reads TGCGCCAGCAGTTCCCAGGGGACCTACGAGCAGTACTTC. Residues: CASSSQGTYEQYF.

The V call is TRBV4-2, the J call TRBJ1-1; 11 positions agree with TRBD1. The CDR3 is 13 amino acids. Looked up from germline, CDR1 is LGHNA and CDR2 is YNFKEQ. The ends lost 2 bases at V and 11 bases at J; junction bases unmatched: 4. Here the CDR3 reads CASSQPGQGGAFF. In DNA, the CDR3 is TGTGCCAGCAGCCAACCGGGACAGGGGGGGGCTTTCTTT.

Here the CDR3 reads CASSFSLRQGSSRLQFF. The DNA of the CDR3 is TGCGCCAGCAGCTTTAGTTTAAGACAGGGTTCGTCGAGGTTGCAGTTCTTC. V usage is TRBV5-1 and J usage is TRBJ2-1, with 7 bases aligning to TRBD1. Trimming at V came to 2 bases and at J to 12 bases, leaving 20 bases not matched to a gene. The CDR3 extends over 17 amino acids. Germline CDR1 is SGHRS and CDR2 is YFSETQ.

V usage is TRBV5-1 and J usage is TRBJ1-3; 9 nucleotides match TRBD1. CDR3 size: 16 residues. Trimming removed 3 bases from V and 0 bases from J; junction bases left unmatched: 4. From germline, CDR1 is SGHRS and CDR2 YFSETQ. The CDR3 sequence: CASSSGTGSSGNTIYF. The CDR3 DNA reads as TGCGCCAGCAGCTCCGGGACAGGGAGCTCTGGAAACACCATATATTTT.

The rearrangement links TRBV9 to TRBJ2-3; the D gene is possibly TRBD2 (7 bases). Germline V gene data show CDR1 as SGDLS and CDR2 as YYNGEE. The CDR3 totals 15 residues. The V end lost 3 bases, the J end lost 0 bases, and 11 bases lay between the germline ends. The CDR3 loop is CASSEGGTSTDTQYF. DNA of the CDR3: TGTGCCAGCAGCGAGGGGGGGACTAGCACAGATACGCAGTATTTT.